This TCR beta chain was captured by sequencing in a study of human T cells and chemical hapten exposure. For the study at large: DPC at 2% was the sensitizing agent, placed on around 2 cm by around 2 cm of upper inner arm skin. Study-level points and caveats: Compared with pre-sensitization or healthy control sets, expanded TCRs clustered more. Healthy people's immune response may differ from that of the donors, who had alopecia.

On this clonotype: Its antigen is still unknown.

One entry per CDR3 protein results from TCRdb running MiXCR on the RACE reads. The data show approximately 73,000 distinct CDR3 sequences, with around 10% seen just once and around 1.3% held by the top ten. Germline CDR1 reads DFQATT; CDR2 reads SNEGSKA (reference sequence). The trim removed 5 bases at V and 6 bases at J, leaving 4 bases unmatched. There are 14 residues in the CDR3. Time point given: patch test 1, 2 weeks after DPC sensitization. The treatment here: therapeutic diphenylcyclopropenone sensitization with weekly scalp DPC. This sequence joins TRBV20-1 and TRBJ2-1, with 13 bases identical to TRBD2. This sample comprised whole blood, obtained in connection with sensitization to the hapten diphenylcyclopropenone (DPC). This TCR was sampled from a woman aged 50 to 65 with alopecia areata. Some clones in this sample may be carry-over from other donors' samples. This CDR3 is CSAETSGRANEQFF. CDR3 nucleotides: TGCAGTGCTGAAACTAGCGGGAGGGCCAATGAGCAGTTCTTC.